A single sample gave rise to the 4 T cell receptor beta chains below, sequenced in a study of beta chain features in type 1 diabetes. As every portion of the isolated RNA was reverse transcribed, the sequencing read expressed TCRB transcripts. Sequenced by immunoSEQ multiplex PCR; TCRdb stores in-frame clones only, minus some. The top ten hold over 0.45% of the sample, which has 400,000 or so clones, over 8.5% seen once. These receptors are not linked to any known antigen. Points from the study as a whole: The study found moderately but significantly shorter TCRB CDR3s in all four CD4+ subsets of Type 1 diabetes patients.

The material sequenced was central memory CD4+ T cells from blood. All receptors come from a man younger than 45 with type 1 diabetes.

This clone was counted between two and nine times. V and J are TRBV4-2 and TRBJ2-2; D is ambiguous. CDR1 LGHNA and CDR2 YNFKEQ come from the germline V gene. CDR3 size: 13 residues. Trimming removed 5 bases from V and 3 bases from J, with 7 bases in between. The CDR3 sequence: CASSLKDTGELFF. Written as DNA, the CDR3 is TGTGCCAGCAGCTTGAAGGACACCGGGGAGCTGTTTTTT.

The chain employs TRBV2 and TRBJ1-5; D is possibly TRBD1 (5 bases). The germline gives CDR1 SNHLY, CDR2 FYNNEI. The ends were cut back, 6 bases at V and 0 bases at J, with 9 bases in the middle. The CDR3 contains 14 residues. The CDR3 region is CASSPQGSNQPQHF. CDR3 coding DNA: TGTGCCAGCAGCCCCCAGGGTAGCAATCAGCCCCAGCATTTT. The whole variable domain, filled in from reference TRBV2 and TRBJ1-5, reads EPEVTQTPSHQVTQMGQEVILRCVPISNHLYFYWYRQILGQKVEFLVSFYNNEISEKSEIFDDQFSVERPDGSNFTLKIRSTKLEDSAMYFCASSPQGSNQPQHFGDGTRLSIL.

This clone was detected a few times. The V call is TRBV20-1, the J call TRBJ2-3; D is unresolved. The germline CDR1 and CDR2 sequences are DFQATT and SNEGSKA (reference sequence). Trimming removed 3 bases at V and 6 bases at J, with 7 bases between. The CDR3 has 11 amino acids. Here the CDR3 reads CSASSPDTQYF. The CDR3 DNA reads as TGCAGTGCTAGCAGTCCTGATACGCAGTATTTT.

The rearrangement links TRBV29-1 to TRBJ1-1, with D uncertain. CDR3 length: 15 residues. V lost 4 bases to trimming and J lost 0 bases, with 15 bases between them. The germline V gene has CDR1 SQVTM and CDR2 ANQGSEA. The CDR3 region is CSVARAQIMNTEAFF. The DNA for the CDR3 is TGCAGCGTTGCGAGGGCGCAAATTATGAACACTGAAGCTTTCTTT.